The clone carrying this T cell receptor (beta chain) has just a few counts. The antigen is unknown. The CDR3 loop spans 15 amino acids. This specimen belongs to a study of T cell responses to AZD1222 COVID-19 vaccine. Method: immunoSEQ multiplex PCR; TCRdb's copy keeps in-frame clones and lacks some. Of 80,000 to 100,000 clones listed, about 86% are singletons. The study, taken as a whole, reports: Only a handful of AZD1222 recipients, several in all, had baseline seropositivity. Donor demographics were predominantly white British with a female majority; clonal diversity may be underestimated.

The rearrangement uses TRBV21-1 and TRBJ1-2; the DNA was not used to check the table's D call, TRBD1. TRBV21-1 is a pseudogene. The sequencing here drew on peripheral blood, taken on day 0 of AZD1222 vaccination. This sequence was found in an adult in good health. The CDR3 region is CASSKNRGRSYGYTF. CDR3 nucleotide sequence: TGTGCCAGCAGCAAAAACAGGGGGCGTTCCTATGGCTACACCTTC.